The 29 T cell receptor beta chains presented below share a single source sample, sequenced in a study of cytomegalovirus exposure and HLA in healthy donors. Both 60 Vbeta primers and 13 Jbeta primers went into the PCR. Only in-frame clones appear in the TCRdb table, and some are missing; sequencing was by immunoSEQ multiplex PCR. The sample carries about 100,000 clones, roughly 82% recorded once. The sequenced material came from PBMCs. These receptors were taken from a man aged 25-45 years in good health and CMV-seropositive.

This chain joins TRBV15 and TRBJ1-2; D remains unclear. The germline V gene has CDR1 LNHNV and CDR2 YYDKDF (reference sequence). The V end lost 1 base, the J end lost 5 bases, and 14 bases lay between the germline ends. The CDR3 consists of 15 residues. CDR3 amino acids: CATSRGVERAYGYTF. The DNA of the CDR3 is TGTGCCACCAGCAGAGGTGTAGAAAGAGCATATGGCTACACCTTC. The full variable domain, with the rest looked up from reference TRBV15 and TRBJ1-2, is DAMVIQNPRYQVTQFGKPVTLSCSQTLNHNVMYWYQQKSSQAPKLLFHYYDKDFNNEADTPDNFQSRRPNTSFCFLDIRSPGLGDTAMYLCATSRGVERAYGYTFGSGTRLTVV.

This clone was seen only once. The chain employs TRBV7-6 and TRBJ1-5; no clear D. The V end was cut by 6 bases, the J end by 0 bases, with 24 bases between. The CDR3 is made up of 19 amino acids. Germline values: CDR1 SGHVS, CDR2 FNYEAQ. CDR3: CASRYAPAAATYSNQPQHF. In DNA, the CDR3 is TGTGCCAGCAGATACGCGCCCGCTGCCGCCACGTATAGCAATCAGCCCCAGCATTTT.

Regarding this clone: This specimen includes other DNA sequences encoding the same CDR3. CDR3 sequence: CASSLGGHGTEAFF. For the CDR3, the DNA is TGTGCCAGCAGCTTAGGAGGGCATGGCACTGAAGCTTTCTTT. The V and J genes are TRBV7-6 and TRBJ1-1; D unclear. Germline CDR1 reads SGHVS; CDR2 reads FNYEAQ. The CDR3 loop spans 14 amino acids. Between the trimmed V and J ends, which lost 1 base and 4 bases, there was a span of 10 bases.

In the case of this clone: Sequence at one end of the junction differs from germline and may be a read error. The rearrangement links TRBV7-9 to TRBJ2-7, with TRBD1 as a possible D gene (6 bases). The germline V gene encodes CDR1 SEHNR and CDR2 FQNEAQ (reference sequence). CDR3 length: 14 amino acids. The DNA for the CDR3 is TGTTCCAGCAGCTTCCTGGACAGAGCCTACGAGCAGTACTTC. It is translated as CSSSFLDRAYEQYF.

In regard to this clone: Other DNA sequences in the same sample also yield this CDR3. This chain links TRBV11-2 with TRBJ1-1; 7 bases agree with TRBD1. V shed 1 base and J 0 bases; nucleotides not matched to a gene: 2. The germline V gene encodes CDR1 SGHAT and CDR2 FQNNGV. The CDR3 is 15 residues long. The CDR3 sequence: CASSLVTGVNTEAFF. In nucleotides, the CDR3 is TGTGCCAGCAGCTTAGTAACAGGGGTGAACACTGAAGCTTTCTTT.

J is TRBJ1-6 and V is TRBV6-5; 9 bases line up with TRBD1. Germline CDR1 MNHEY, CDR2 SVGAGI. Trimming removed 7 bases from V and 10 bases from J; junction bases left unmatched: 8. The CDR3 has 14 residues. CDR3 coding DNA: TGTGCCAGCACCAGGGGACAGGGTAAATCACCCCTCCACTTT. Amino acid sequence: CASTRGQGKSPLHF.

This clone was counted once. The chain is built from TRBV5-1 and TRBJ2-3; maybe TRBD2 (5 bases). Germline loops: CDR1 SGHRS, CDR2 YFSETQ. This CDR3 region has 15 residues. The V gene lost 5 bases and the J gene lost 0 bases, with 13 bases spanning the gap. In DNA, the CDR3 is TGCGCCAGCAGGAAAGAAACGGGGAGCACAGATACGCAGTATTTT. It encodes CASRKETGSTDTQYF.

This chain uses TRBV5-1 with TRBJ1-1; 8 bases fit TRBD1. Losses at the gene ends were 4 bases for V and 5 bases for J; bases not matched to a gene: 7. Germline CDR1 SGHRS, CDR2 YFSETQ. CDR3 length: 14 amino acids. The CDR3 loop reads CASSRDRGRTEAFF. DNA for the CDR3: TGCGCCAGCAGCCGCGACAGGGGCAGGACTGAAGCTTTCTTT. The full variable domain, with the rest looked up from reference TRBV5-1 and TRBJ1-1, is KAGVTQTPRYLIKTRGQQVTLSCSPISGHRSVSWYQQTPGQGLQFLFEYFSETQRNKGNFPGRFSGRQFSNSRSEMNVSTLELGDSALYLCASSRDRGRTEAFFGQGTRLTVV.

The J gene is TRBJ1-1, the V gene TRBV7-8; 9 bases agree with TRBD1. Germline lookup yields CDR1 SGHVS and CDR2 FQNEAQ. The J segment lost 2 bases and the V segment lost 2 bases, leaving 6 bases of the junction unmatched. This CDR3 has 16 amino acids. The CDR3 here is CASSLIGQGINTEAFF. Here the CDR3 DNA reads TGTGCCAGCAGCTTAATTGGACAGGGGATTAACACTGAAGCTTTCTTT.

The gene calls are TRBV6-5 and TRBJ1-3; TRBD1 might be the D (5 bases). CDR1 MNHEY and CDR2 SVGAGI come from the germline V gene. The CDR3 is made up of 14 amino acids. The V end lost 3 bases, the J end lost 7 bases, and 13 bases lay between the germline ends. The CDR3, as DNA: TGTGCCAGCAGTTATAACCAGGGTGTCAACACCATATATTTT. This encodes CASSYNQGVNTIYF.

In regard to this clone: Sequence at one end of the junction differs from germline and may be a read error. The V and J genes are TRBV7-9 and TRBJ1-5, with D uncertain. The CDR3 has 15 amino acids. Germline assignment: CDR1 SEHNR and CDR2 FQNEAQ (reference sequence). The CDR3 is CSSSLVGSPGQPQHF. DNA of the CDR3: TGTTCCAGCAGCTTAGTAGGCAGTCCGGGTCAGCCCCAGCATTTT. The whole variable domain, filled in from reference TRBV7-9 and TRBJ1-5, reads DTGVSQNPRHKITKRGQNVTFRCDPISEHNRLYWYRQTLGQGPEFLTYFQNEAQLEKSRLLSDRFSAERPKGSFSTLEIQRTEQGDSAMYLCSSSLVGSPGQPQHFGDGTRLSIL.

In its sample, this clone was seen a few times. The V and J genes are TRBV15 and TRBJ1-1; 7 positions agree with TRBD1. Unmatched junction bases numbered 5, after V lost 0 bases and J lost 1 base. Germline CDR1 reads LNHNV; CDR2 reads YYDKDF (reference sequence). CDR3 size: 16 residues. The chain's CDR3 is CATSRDETGENTEAFF. CDR3 in DNA: TGTGCCACCAGCAGAGATGAAACAGGGGAGAACACTGAAGCTTTCTTT. Looking up the rest from reference TRBV15 and TRBJ1-1 gives the full variable domain: DAMVIQNPRYQVTQFGKPVTLSCSQTLNHNVMYWYQQKSSQAPKLLFHYYDKDFNNEADTPDNFQSRRPNTSFCFLDIRSPGLGDTAMYLCATSRDETGENTEAFFGQGTRLTVV.

This clone has a single count. This chain joins TRBV5-6 and TRBJ2-5, with D perhaps matching TRBD2 (6 bases). V was cut by 4 bases and J by 4 bases, with 29 bases left in between. The CDR3 is made up of 19 amino acids. CDR1 and CDR2 (germline): SGHDT, YYEEEE. CDR3 protein: CASSASGPILGGFRETQYF. In nucleotides, the CDR3 is TGTGCCAGCAGCGCGTCGGGTCCGATTTTAGGAGGGTTTCGAGAGACCCAGTACTTC.

This rearrangement joins TRBV5-5 to TRBJ2-7; 9 bases map to TRBD1. Germline V gene lookup returns CDR1 SGHKS and CDR2 YYEKEE (reference sequence). Germline trimming cut 5 bases from V and 4 bases from J; bases unmatched to any gene: 7. This CDR3 comprises 14 residues. The CDR3 protein is CASRQTGGSYEQYF. CDR3 coding DNA: TGTGCCAGCAGGCAGACAGGGGGATCGTACGAGCAGTACTTC.

In its sample, this clone was seen once. The DNA of the CDR3 is TGTGCCAGCGGGGGACAGAGCTACGAGCAGTACTTC. Translating it yields CASGGQSYEQYF. The chain has TRBV2 and TRBJ2-7; 7 positions match TRBD1. The CDR3 runs 12 residues. Germline loops: CDR1 SNHLY, CDR2 FYNNEI. V dropped 8 bases and J dropped 3; count of bases not matched to a gene: 4.

J is TRBJ1-3 and V is TRBV19; D unclear. V lost 3 bases and J lost 1, with 10 bases in between. The CDR3 consists of 15 residues. From germline, CDR1 is LNHDA and CDR2 SQIVND (reference sequence). The CDR3 is CASSIGSSSGNTIYF. The CDR3 nucleotides are TGTGCCAGTAGTATCGGGAGTTCATCTGGAAACACCATATATTTT.

The CDR3 sequence is CAREILAGGLNEQFF. The CDR3 DNA follows: TGTGCCAGGGAAATACTAGCGGGGGGGTTGAATGAGCAGTTCTTC. J is TRBJ2-1 and V is TRBV6-1; 13 nucleotides align to TRBD2. The CDR3 extends over 15 amino acids. Germline assignment: CDR1 MNHNS and CDR2 SASEGT. Trimming removed 9 bases from V and 7 bases from J; junction bases left unmatched: 9.

The chain combines TRBV4-1 with TRBJ1-2; 7 bases align to TRBD1. Germline V gives CDR1 MGHRA, CDR2 YSYEKL. The CDR3 has 18 amino acids. Trimming at V came to 0 bases and at J to 0 bases, leaving 10 bases not matched to a gene. As DNA, the CDR3 is TGCGCCAGCAGCCAAGAGTGGACAGGAAGGAGGGCTAACTATGGCTACACCTTC. Its protein product is CASSQEWTGRRANYGYTF.

V usage is TRBV19 and J usage is TRBJ1-2, with a weak D call TRBD1 (6 bases). Trimming stripped 10 bases from V and 2 bases from J, with 14 bases between. Germline V gene lookup returns CDR1 LNHDA and CDR2 SQIVND (reference sequence). This CDR3 contains 13 residues. The CDR3, as DNA: TGTGCCACTTCGGACGACAGGAACTATGGCTACACCTTC. It translates to CATSDDRNYGYTF.

The chain has TRBV4-1 and TRBJ2-3, with 10 bases aligning to TRBD2. In germline, CDR1 is MGHRA, CDR2 YSYEKL. The CDR3 totals 17 residues. Trimming at V came to 4 bases and at J to 0 bases, leaving 7 bases not matched to a gene. The CDR3 nucleotides are TGCGCCAGCAGCCGATTCTCGACTAGCGGGAGCACAGATACGCAGTATTTT. It encodes CASSRFSTSGSTDTQYF.

The chain employs TRBV14 and TRBJ1-5, with TRBD1 matching 7 bases. Germline CDR1 and CDR2: SGHDN and FVKESK. The CDR3 has 15 amino acids. The junction had 4 bases not matched to a gene; V was cut back by 3 bases and J by 2 bases. The CDR3 DNA reads as TGTGCCAGCAGCCACGGTACAGGGGGCAATCAGCCCCAGCATTTT. Translated, it gives CASSHGTGGNQPQHF.

V usage is TRBV11-2 and J usage is TRBJ1-2; a weak D match, TRBD1 (6 bases). Trimming removed 5 bases from V and 8 bases from J, with 18 bases in between. This CDR3 spans 14 amino acids. CDR1 and CDR2 (germline): SGHAT, FQNNGV. The DNA for the CDR3 is TGTGCCAGCAGCCTGAGCATTGACAGGATGGGCTACACCTTC. Amino acid sequence: CASSLSIDRMGYTF. Using reference TRBV11-2 and TRBJ1-2 for the parts outside the CDR3, the full variable domain is EAGVAQSPRYKIIEKRQSVAFWCNPISGHATLYWYQQILGQGPKLLIQFQNNGVVDDSQLPKDRFSAERLKGVDSTLKIQPAKLEDSAVYLCASSLSIDRMGYTFGSGTRLTVV.

The rearrangement uses TRBV25-1 and TRBJ2-3; 12 nucleotides agree with TRBD1. The germline CDR1 and CDR2 sequences are MGHDK and SYGVNS. The CDR3 is made up of 18 amino acids. Trimming took 5 bases from V and 1 from J; bases not matched to a gene: 10. The CDR3 nucleotides are TGTGCCAGCAGTCGAGGGACAGGGGGCATAAGTGGCACAGATACGCAGTATTTT. As protein: CASSRGTGGISGTDTQYF.

In this sample, this clone turned up once. V is TRBV5-4 and J is TRBJ1-2, with 9 bases aligning to TRBD1. The CDR3 contains 14 residues. Germline V lookup: CDR1 SGHNT, CDR2 YYREEE (reference sequence). V lost 4 bases, J lost 5 bases, and 6 bases stayed unmatched. The CDR3 region has the DNA TGTGCCAGCAGCGAAGGACAGGGGAGGTATGGCTACACCTTC. It specifies CASSEGQGRYGYTF.

This clone was picked up one time. The chain couples TRBV19 to TRBJ1-6; possible D gene TRBD1, 6 bases. The CDR3 has 14 residues. Germline CDR1 is LNHDA and CDR2 is SQIVND (reference sequence). Deletions cut 7 bases from V and 9 bases from J, with 16 bases between. CDR3 sequence: CASKAVQGSSPLHF. The CDR3 DNA sequence: TGTGCCAGTAAGGCAGTACAGGGAAGTTCACCCCTCCACTTT.

V gene TRBV27 combines with J gene TRBJ1-2; 8 bases agree with TRBD1. The V gene's germline CDR1 is MNHEY and CDR2 SMNVEV (reference sequence). V lost 5 bases and J lost 0; bases outside the gene matches: 14. The CDR3 is 18 amino acids. The CDR3 here is CASSRQGARTLPNYGYTF. CDR3 nucleotides: TGTGCCAGCAGTCGGCAGGGGGCAAGAACTCTTCCTAACTATGGCTACACCTTC.

The V gene is TRBV30, the J gene TRBJ1-3; unclear D gene. Deletions cut 5 bases from V and 2 bases from J, with 7 bases between. The V gene's germline CDR1 is GTSNPN and CDR2 SVGIG (reference sequence). The CDR3 spans 12 residues. The CDR3 spells CAWSVAGNTIYF. The CDR3 nucleotides read TGTGCCTGGTCAGTCGCTGGAAACACCATATATTTT.

To note about this clone: Its ends do not fully match the called genes, so a read error is possible. The V and J genes are TRBV6-5 and TRBJ1-1; D not resolved. CDR3 length equals 15 residues. Germline loops: CDR1 MNHEY, CDR2 SVGAGI. CDR3: CASSYSVSKNSEAFF. DNA of the CDR3: TGTGCCAGCAGTTACTCGGTTTCTAAGAACAGTGAAGCTTTCTTT.

On this clone itself: One end of the junction does not line up with germline, which may come from a read error. This sequence joins TRBV7-9 and TRBJ1-2, with 10 bases aligning to TRBD1. The CDR3 length is 14 residues. The germline V gene has CDR1 SEHNR and CDR2 FQNEAQ (reference sequence). Here the CDR3 DNA reads TGTTCCAGCACCCCGGGGACAGGGGTCTATGGCTACACCTTC. Encoded protein: CSSTPGTGVYGYTF. Looking up the rest from reference TRBV7-9 and TRBJ1-2 gives the full variable domain: DTGVSQNPRHKITKRGQNVTFRCDPISEHNRLYWYRQTLGQGPEFLTYFQNEAQLEKSRLLSDRFSAERPKGSFSTLEIQRTEQGDSAMYLCSSTPGTGVYGYTFGSGTRLTVV.